A single sample is the source of the 20 T cell receptor beta chains below, sequenced in a study of blood T cell repertoires in COVID-19. TCRdb's copy holds only in-frame clones and misses some; the assay was immunoSEQ multiplex PCR. The sample includes some 180,000 clones, nearly 90% seen only once; the top ten take roughly a sixth. Sequences were obtained from peripheral blood. Source of these receptors: a man aged 45-65 years with COVID-19, enrolled during active disease.

This chain connects TRBV10-1 to TRBJ2-2; possible D gene TRBD2, 6 bases. Germline loops: CDR1 WNHNN, CDR2 SYGVQD (reference sequence). CDR3 length: 13 amino acids. V was cut by 4 bases and J by 4 bases, with 7 bases left in between. The CDR3 nucleotides read TGCGCCAGCAGTGGGGACTTCACCGGGGAGCTGTTTTTT. Translation gives CASSGDFTGELFF.

This rearrangement joins TRBV18 to TRBJ2-1; a possible D gene is TRBD2 (6 bases). The CDR3 is 16 amino acids. The V end lost 2 bases, the J end lost 7 bases, and 18 bases lay between the germline ends. Germline loops: CDR1 KGHSH, CDR2 LQKENI. CDR3 protein: CASSPGPSAYMNEQFF. The CDR3 DNA follows: TGTGCCAGCTCACCAGGGCCTAGCGCTTATATGAATGAGCAGTTCTTC.

V and J are TRBV2 and TRBJ1-1, with D unclear. From germline, CDR1 is SNHLY and CDR2 FYNNEI. V was cut by 1 base and J by 4 bases, with 7 bases left in between. CDR3 length: 13 amino acids. The CDR3 region is CASSEVSSTEAFF. DNA for the CDR3: TGTGCCAGCAGTGAAGTATCGAGCACTGAAGCTTTCTTT.

As to this clone: Other DNA sequences from this sample encode an identical CDR3 as well. This chain uses TRBV4-1 with TRBJ2-1; D unclear. There are 14 residues in the CDR3. Germline CDR1 reads MGHRA; CDR2 reads YSYEKL. Trimming removed 1 base from V and 0 bases from J, with 4 bases in between. CDR3 nucleotide sequence: TGCGCCAGCAGCCAAGCTAGCTCCTACAATGAGCAGTTCTTC. It encodes CASSQASSYNEQFF.

V and J are TRBV28 and TRBJ1-2; no clear D gene. CDR3 length: 15 amino acids. Germline lookup yields CDR1 MDHEN and CDR2 SYDVKM. Trimming stripped 2 bases from V and 3 bases from J, with 13 bases between. CDR3 DNA sequence: TGTGCCAGCAGTTTAGACCACGTGGGCCACTATGGCTACACCTTC. Protein sequence: CASSLDHVGHYGYTF.

This chain joins TRBV3-1 (or the pseudogene TRBV3-2) and TRBJ1-6, with D possibly TRBD1 on 6 matching bases. This CDR3 comprises 13 residues. Germline CDR1 LGHDT, CDR2 YNNKEL (reference sequence). Deletions cut 5 bases from V and 16 bases from J, with 18 bases between. CDR3 sequence: CASSATGRPSLHF. CDR3 coding DNA: TGTGCCAGCAGCGCGACAGGCAGACCTTCGCTCCACTTT.

This chain links TRBV9 with TRBJ2-2; TRBD2 aligns across 7 bases. The CDR3 loop spans 16 amino acids. V gave up 2 bases and J gave up 2 bases; unmatched junction bases: 6. Germline CDR1 is SGDLS and CDR2 is YYNGEE. The CDR3, as DNA: TGTGCCAGCAGCGTTATAGCGGGTACTAACACCGGGGAGCTGTTTTTT. Amino acid sequence: CASSVIAGTNTGELFF.

The genes are TRBV9 and TRBJ1-5; D not certain. V lost 0 bases, J lost 7 bases, and 8 bases lay in between. The CDR3 has 13 amino acids. The V gene's germline CDR1 is SGDLS and CDR2 YYNGEE. The CDR3 DNA sequence: TGTGCCAGCAGCGTAGCGGAGAGACAGCCCCAGCATTTT. The encoded protein is CASSVAERQPQHF.

The chain links TRBV7-3 to TRBJ2-1, with D possibly being TRBD1 (6 bases). Trimming pared 2 bases from V and 4 bases from J, leaving 12 bases between. Germline V gene data show CDR1 as SGHTA and CDR2 as FQGTGA. This CDR3 spans 15 amino acids. For the CDR3, the DNA is TGTGCCAGCAGCTTAGGATGGGACAAATACAATGAGCAGTTCTTC. Protein sequence: CASSLGWDKYNEQFF.

The CDR3 nucleotides are TGTGCCACCAGCAGAGAGGTAGCGGGAGGGGAGCAGTACTTC. Amino acid sequence: CATSREVAGGEQYF. J is TRBJ2-7 and V is TRBV15; TRBD2 agrees at 11 bases. The germline V gene has CDR1 LNHNV and CDR2 YYDKDF (reference sequence). The CDR3 is made up of 14 amino acids. Germline trimming cut 0 bases from V and 7 bases from J; bases unmatched to any gene: 2.

The V gene is TRBV7-9, the J gene TRBJ1-5; 8 nucleotides line up with TRBD1. The germline gives CDR1 SEHNR, CDR2 FQNEAQ (reference sequence). V gave up 4 bases and J gave up 6 bases; unmatched junction bases: 5. The CDR3 loop spans 14 amino acids. The CDR3 protein is CASSSGQGGQPQHF. CDR3 coding DNA: TGTGCCAGCAGCTCTGGACAGGGAGGTCAGCCCCAGCATTTT.

The rearrangement joins TRBV12-3 or TRBV12-4 to TRBJ1-5; D is ambiguous. The ends were cut back, 0 bases at V and 11 bases at J, with 8 bases in the middle. CDR3 length equals 12 residues. The CDR3 loop reads CASSLAVGAQHF. DNA for the CDR3: TGTGCCAGCAGTTTAGCGGTCGGGGCCCAGCATTTT.

The chain links TRBV3-1 (or the pseudogene TRBV3-2) to TRBJ1-1; 8 nucleotides match TRBD1. The V gene's germline CDR1 is LGHDT and CDR2 YNNKEL (reference sequence). There are 17 residues in the CDR3. V lost 4 bases and J lost 3; bases outside the gene matches: 13. The CDR3 is CASSPTGARVFDTEAFF. DNA for the CDR3: TGTGCCAGCAGCCCGACAGGGGCGAGGGTTTTCGACACTGAAGCTTTCTTT.

As DNA, the CDR3 is TGTGCCAGCCCCCCCGGGGTCGGCACCGGGGAGCTGTTTTTT. Its protein is CASPPGVGTGELFF. J is TRBJ2-2 and V is TRBV6-5, with D possibly matching TRBD2 (5 bases). The V gene's germline CDR1 is MNHEY and CDR2 SVGAGI. The length of the CDR3 is 14 residues. The ends were cut back, 8 bases at V and 4 bases at J, with 14 bases in the middle.

In DNA, the CDR3 is TGTGCCAGTAGTATTTCTAGCGGGAGTTCCTACAATGAGCAGTTCTTC. Residues: CASSISSGSSYNEQFF. V usage is TRBV19 and J usage is TRBJ2-1, with TRBD2 identical over 10 bases. Per the germline V gene, CDR1 is LNHDA and CDR2 is SQIVND (reference sequence). V lost 3 bases and J lost 1; bases outside the gene matches: 3. CDR3 length equals 16 residues.

V gene TRBV19 combines with J gene TRBJ1-5; maybe TRBD1 (6 bases). This CDR3 has 13 residues. Trimming pared 4 bases from V and 4 bases from J, leaving 8 bases between. Germline CDR1 reads LNHDA; CDR2 reads SQIVND (reference sequence). CDR3 nucleotides: TGTGCCAGTAGTAAGGGGGTAAATCAGCCCCAGCATTTT. Translating it yields CASSKGVNQPQHF. Together with reference TRBV19 and TRBJ1-5, the CDR3 gives the full variable domain: DGGITQSPKYLFRKEGQNVTLSCEQNLNHDAMYWYRQDPGQGLRLIYYSQIVNDFQKGDIAEGYSVSREKKESFPLTVTSAQKNPTAFYLCASSKGVNQPQHFGDGTRLSIL.

The sample holds one count of this clone. The chain recombines TRBV4-3 with TRBJ1-2; no reliable D call. CDR1 and CDR2 (germline): LGHNA, YSLEER. Trimming took off 1 base at V and 1 base at J, with 10 bases between the two ends. The CDR3 loop spans 15 amino acids. Written as DNA, the CDR3 is TGCGCCAGCAGCCAAGCTTTCGGGAGTAACTATGGCTACACCTTC. Translating it yields CASSQAFGSNYGYTF.

This chain uses TRBV4-2 with TRBJ2-7; TRBD2 matches at 7 bases. Germline V gene sequence: CDR1 LGHNA, CDR2 YNFKEQ. The CDR3 spans 16 residues. V dropped 0 bases and J dropped 1; count of bases not matched to a gene: 6. CDR3 DNA sequence: TGTGCCAGCAGCCAAGATTCCAGCGGGGCGTCCTACGAGCAGTACTTC. Its translation: CASSQDSSGASYEQYF.

This chain joins TRBV9 and TRBJ2-2, with 10 nucleotides matching TRBD2. Germline CDR1 is SGDLS and CDR2 is YYNGEE. V shed 0 bases, J shed 6 bases, and the junction held 2 bases outside the gene matches. The CDR3 runs 15 residues. CDR3 loop: CASSVASGSPGELFF. CDR3 DNA: TGTGCCAGCAGCGTAGCTAGCGGGAGCCCCGGGGAGCTGTTTTTT.

The V and J genes are TRBV19 and TRBJ2-5, with D perhaps matching TRBD1 (7 bases). This CDR3 is built from 15 residues. The germline V gene has CDR1 LNHDA and CDR2 SQIVND (reference sequence). V was pared by 6 bases and J by 4 bases, with 18 bases between. CDR3 bases: TGTGCCAGTAGCCCCAATCAGGGGGGCACAGAGACCCAGTACTTC. It is translated as CASSPNQGGTETQYF. Combining the CDR3 with reference TRBV19 and TRBJ2-5 gives the whole variable domain DGGITQSPKYLFRKEGQNVTLSCEQNLNHDAMYWYRQDPGQGLRLIYYSQIVNDFQKGDIAEGYSVSREKKESFPLTVTSAQKNPTAFYLCASSPNQGGTETQYFGPGTRLLVL.